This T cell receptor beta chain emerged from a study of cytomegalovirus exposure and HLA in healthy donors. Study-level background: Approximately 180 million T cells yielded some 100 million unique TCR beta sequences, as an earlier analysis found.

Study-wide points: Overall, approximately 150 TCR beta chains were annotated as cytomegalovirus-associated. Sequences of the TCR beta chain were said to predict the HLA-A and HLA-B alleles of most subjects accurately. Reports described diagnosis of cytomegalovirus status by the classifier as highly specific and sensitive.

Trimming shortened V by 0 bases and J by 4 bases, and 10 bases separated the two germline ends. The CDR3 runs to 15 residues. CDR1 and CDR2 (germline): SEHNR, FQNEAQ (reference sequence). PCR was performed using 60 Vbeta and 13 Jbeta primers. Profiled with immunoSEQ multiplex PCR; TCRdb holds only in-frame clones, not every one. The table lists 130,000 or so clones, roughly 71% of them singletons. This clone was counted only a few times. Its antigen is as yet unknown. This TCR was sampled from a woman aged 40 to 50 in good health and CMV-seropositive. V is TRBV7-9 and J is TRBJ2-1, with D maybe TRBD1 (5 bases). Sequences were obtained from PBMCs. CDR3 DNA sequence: TGTGCCAGCAGCTTAGCTTGGACATCATACAATGAGCAGTTCTTC. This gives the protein CASSLAWTSYNEQFF. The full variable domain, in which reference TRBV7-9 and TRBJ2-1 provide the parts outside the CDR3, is DTGVSQNPRHKITKRGQNVTFRCDPISEHNRLYWYRQTLGQGPEFLTYFQNEAQLEKSRLLSDRFSAERPKGSFSTLEIQRTEQGDSAMYLCASSLAWTSYNEQFFGPGTRLTVL.